The 27 T cell receptor beta chains presented below share a single source sample, sequenced in a study of cytomegalovirus exposure and HLA in healthy donors. The data were produced by immunoSEQ multiplex PCR, yet TCRdb's version contains in-frame clones alone and is incomplete. The repertoire holds about 84,000 clones, with roughly 90% as singletons. Sequencing was performed on PBMCs. The receptors here all came from a man aged 25 to 45 in good health and CMV-seronegative.

The V and J genes are TRBV28 and TRBJ1-1; TRBD1 is a possible D gene (5 bases). The CDR3 has 14 residues. Deletions cut 7 bases from V and 1 base from J, with 13 bases between. Germline CDR1 MDHEN, CDR2 SYDVKM. The CDR3 loop reads CASMGGRANTEAFF. CDR3 DNA sequence: TGTGCCAGCATGGGAGGCAGGGCGAACACTGAAGCTTTCTTT.

The table lists this clone with a count of one. For the CDR3, the DNA is TGTGCCAGCAGTGAACGGGGGTCGACTAATGAAAAACTGTTTTTT. As protein: CASSERGSTNEKLFF. The chain uses TRBV25-1 and TRBJ1-4, with D possibly TRBD1 on 5 matching bases. This CDR3 contains 15 residues. The germline V and J ends were trimmed by 2 bases and 2 bases, with 9 bases remaining between them. The V gene's germline CDR1 is MGHDK and CDR2 SYGVNS.

This chain links TRBV28 with TRBJ2-1, with 7 positions matching TRBD2. CDR1 and CDR2 (germline): MDHEN, SYDVKM. V lost 6 bases to trimming and J lost 8 bases; unmatched junction nucleotides: 25. The CDR3 totals 19 residues. The DNA for the CDR3 is TGTGCCAGCAGATTCGGGGGAACGACTAGCCACGGGTCGGGGTATGAGCAGTTCTTC. It encodes CASRFGGTTSHGSGYEQFF.

The rearrangement joins TRBV11-2 to TRBJ2-7, with 9 bases fitting TRBD1. CDR3 length: 13 residues. Trimming removed 5 bases from V and 6 bases from J; junction bases left unmatched: 5. CDR1 is SGHAT and CDR2 is FQNNGV in the germline V gene. DNA for the CDR3: TGTGCCAGCAGCCCGGGGACAGGGTTCGAGCAGTACTTC. It encodes CASSPGTGFEQYF.

This chain uses TRBV5-4 with TRBJ2-5; D remains unclear. Germline V gene sequence: CDR1 SGHNT, CDR2 YYREEE (reference sequence). This CDR3 contains 14 residues. V was pared by 1 base and J by 5 bases, with 12 bases between. Written as DNA, the CDR3 is TGTGCCAGCAGCTTGTCAGACAATCAGGAGACCCAGTACTTC. Protein: CASSLSDNQETQYF.

This clone was seen once. The chain has TRBV7-9 and TRBJ2-6; the D gene is possibly TRBD2 (6 bases). Germline V lookup: CDR1 SEHNR, CDR2 FQNEAQ (reference sequence). CDR3 length: 18 amino acids. V was pared by 3 bases and J by 1 base, with 16 bases between. DNA for the CDR3: TGTGCCAGCAGCTTTCCGGGGGTCCAAATTTCTGGGGCCAACGTCCTGACTTTC. This encodes CASSFPGVQISGANVLTF. Looking up the rest from reference TRBV7-9 and TRBJ2-6 gives the full variable domain: DTGVSQNPRHKITKRGQNVTFRCDPISEHNRLYWYRQTLGQGPEFLTYFQNEAQLEKSRLLSDRFSAERPKGSFSTLEIQRTEQGDSAMYLCASSFPGVQISGANVLTFGAGSRLTVL.

This chain links TRBV28 with TRBJ2-5; 8 bases map to TRBD2. This CDR3 has 11 residues. Germline CDR1 is MDHEN and CDR2 is SYDVKM. With V trimmed by 11 bases and J by 10 bases, 9 bases remained unmatched. The CDR3 DNA is TGTGCCGTCAGGACCGGGGGGGACCAGTACTTC. This translates into CAVRTGGDQYF. The variable domain in full, completed from reference TRBV28 and TRBJ2-5, reads DVKVTQSSRYLVKRTGEKVFLECVQDMDHENMFWYRQDPGLGLRLIYFSYDVKMKEKGDIPEGYSVSREKKERFSLILESASTNQTSMYLCAVRTGGDQYFGPGTRLLVL.

This chain links TRBV4-1 with TRBJ1-1; D is unresolved. The CDR3 runs 14 residues. V lost 1 base and J lost 2, with 8 bases in between. The germline CDR1 and CDR2 sequences are MGHRA and YSYEKL. CDR3 coding DNA: TGCGCCAGCAGCCAAGTGATGAGTAACACTGAAGCTTTCTTT. Its protein is CASSQVMSNTEAFF.

V usage is TRBV6-1 and J usage is TRBJ1-2, with D unclear. Germline CDR1 and CDR2: MNHNS and SASEGT. This CDR3 is 14 amino acids long. Trimming left V 7 bases short and J 2 bases short, with 14 bases between. Here the CDR3 DNA reads TGTGCCAGCAAATTTTCCGGGGAGAACTATGGCTACACCTTC. Protein: CASKFSGENYGYTF.

The chain is built from TRBV6-1 and TRBJ1-2; D may be TRBD1 (6 bases). The V gene lost 3 bases and the J gene lost 9 bases, with 14 bases spanning the gap. The germline gives CDR1 MNHNS, CDR2 SASEGT. CDR3 length: 13 residues. This chain's CDR3 is CASSDWGLESYTF. CDR3 DNA: TGTGCCAGCAGTGATTGGGGGCTCGAGAGCTACACCTTC.

The V call is TRBV11-3, the J call TRBJ2-1; D perhaps matches TRBD2 (5 bases). The V end was cut by 5 bases, the J end by 5 bases, with 10 bases between. The CDR3 has 13 residues. The V gene's germline CDR1 is SGHNT and CDR2 YENEEA. The CDR3 spells CASSLTGNNEQFF. Written as DNA, the CDR3 is TGTGCCAGCAGCCTAACCGGGAACAATGAGCAGTTCTTC.

The chain employs TRBV11-2 and TRBJ1-1; weak D call: TRBD1 (5 bases). Germline CDR1 reads SGHAT; CDR2 reads FQNNGV. Trimming cost V 5 bases and J 5 bases, with 21 bases left between them. The CDR3 is made up of 16 amino acids. CDR3 sequence reads: CASSPSPDTRATEAFF. CDR3 sequence (DNA): TGTGCCAGCAGCCCATCGCCGGACACCAGGGCAACTGAAGCTTTCTTT.

This clone was observed once. J is TRBJ2-2 and V is TRBV6-5; D might be TRBD2 (5 bases). The germline CDR1 and CDR2 sequences are MNHEY and SVGAGI. The CDR3 runs 14 residues. Trimming left V 2 bases short and J 3 bases short, with 7 bases between. The CDR3 DNA is TGTGCCAGCAGTTACCCCGGGGACACCGGGGAGCTGTTTTTT. This codes for CASSYPGDTGELFF.

The genes are TRBV5-1 and TRBJ2-3; TRBD2 might be the D (6 bases). The CDR3 has 16 amino acids. Between the trimmed V and J ends, which lost 1 base and 5 bases, there was a span of 17 bases. Germline V gene data show CDR1 as SGHRS and CDR2 as YFSETQ. The CDR3 reads CASSLTGTSLGDTQYF. The CDR3 DNA follows: TGCGCCAGCAGCTTGACCGGGACTTCGTTGGGAGATACGCAGTATTTT.

The V call is TRBV9, the J call TRBJ2-5; 7 bases are shared with TRBD1. The ends lost 0 bases at V and 8 bases at J; junction bases unmatched: 4. Germline lookup yields CDR1 SGDLS and CDR2 YYNGEE. This CDR3 is built from 13 residues. CDR3 DNA: TGTGCCAGCAGCGTAGAGACAGGGCGAACCCAGTACTTC. Translated, it gives CASSVETGRTQYF.

The J gene is TRBJ1-5, the V gene TRBV19; no clear D. V dropped 7 bases and J dropped 2 bases, with 12 bases sitting between them. Germline assignment: CDR1 LNHDA and CDR2 SQIVND (reference sequence). The CDR3 totals 14 residues. The CDR3 bases are TGTGCCAGTAATGCGGCCACGCGCAATCAGCCCCAGCATTTT. It specifies CASNAATRNQPQHF.

The gene calls are TRBV6-4 and TRBJ1-5; D perhaps matches TRBD1 (6 bases). There are 15 residues in the CDR3. Looked up from germline, CDR1 is MRHNA and CDR2 is SNTAGT. The V end was cut by 4 bases, the J end by 1 base, with 11 bases between. The CDR3 DNA reads as TGTGCCAGCAGTGCACAGGGAGGGAGCAATCAGCCCCAGCATTTT. Residues: CASSAQGGSNQPQHF.

V is TRBV19 and J is TRBJ1-2; possible D gene TRBD1, 6 bases. The CDR3 extends over 17 amino acids. V gave up 6 bases and J gave up 3 bases, with 23 bases separating them. Germline V lookup: CDR1 LNHDA, CDR2 SQIVND (reference sequence). The chain's CDR3 is CASRVQGRRELDYGYTF. In DNA, the CDR3 is TGTGCCAGTAGAGTTCAGGGGAGAAGGGAACTGGACTATGGCTACACCTTC.

The chain recombines TRBV5-4 with TRBJ2-3; D remains ambiguous. The CDR3 loop spans 15 amino acids. V lost 3 bases to trimming and J lost 6 bases, with 17 bases between them. Germline V CDR1 and CDR2: SGHNT, YYREEE (reference sequence). Here the CDR3 DNA reads TGTGCCAGCAGCTCTCTAATGGAGAACCCCGATACGCAGTATTTT. Protein: CASSSLMENPDTQYF.

This chain connects TRBV27 to TRBJ2-5; tentative D call: TRBD1 (6 bases). Trimming cost V 6 bases and J 5 bases, with 16 bases left between them. CDR3 size: 14 residues. Germline values: CDR1 MNHEY, CDR2 SMNVEV (reference sequence). The CDR3 loop is CASSRPGAGETQYF. The CDR3 DNA is TGTGCCAGCAGCCGCCCAGGGGCAGGGGAGACCCAGTACTTC.

V is TRBV10-1 and J is TRBJ2-7; 8 nucleotides agree with TRBD1. The germline V gene has CDR1 WNHNN and CDR2 SYGVQD (reference sequence). The CDR3 is made up of 14 amino acids. Losses at the gene ends were 6 bases for V and 9 bases for J; bases not matched to a gene: 13. Here the CDR3 reads CASSEDRDRFGQYF. The CDR3 nucleotides read TGCGCCAGCAGCGAAGACAGGGACAGGTTTGGGCAGTACTTC.

The chain joins TRBV21-1 to TRBJ2-1; TRBD2 is the table's D call and was not checked against the DNA. TRBV21-1 is termed a pseudogene. This CDR3 is 16 amino acids long. The CDR3 spells CASSKVGLARYNEQFF. CDR3 coding DNA: TGTGCCAGCAGCAAAGTGGGACTAGCGAGGTACAATGAGCAGTTCTTC.

The V and J genes are TRBV30 and TRBJ2-3; possibly TRBD2 for D (6 bases). The CDR3 runs to 13 residues. Between the trimmed V and J ends, which lost 5 bases and 2 bases, there was a span of 11 bases. Germline V lookup: CDR1 GTSNPN, CDR2 SVGIG (reference sequence). Here the CDR3 reads CAWGRGVTDTQYF. The CDR3 bases are TGTGCCTGGGGACGCGGGGTCACAGATACGCAGTATTTT.

V is TRBV4-1 and J is TRBJ2-5, with D perhaps TRBD2 (5 bases). V was trimmed by 2 bases and J by 7 bases, leaving 17 bases between them. Germline-derived CDR1 and CDR2 are MGHRA and YSYEKL. CDR3 length equals 15 residues. CDR3 DNA: TGCGCCAGCAGCCAACCAGACGGGAAATGGGGGACCCAGTACTTC. It codes for CASSQPDGKWGTQYF.

V usage is TRBV29-1 and J usage is TRBJ1-4, with 9 bases identical to TRBD1. This CDR3 region has 14 residues. V lost 6 bases and J lost 1; bases outside the gene matches: 3. CDR1 SQVTM and CDR2 ANQGSEA come from the germline V gene. The CDR3 nucleotides read TGCAGCGTGACGGACAGGGGAACTAATGAAAAACTGTTTTTT. Translating gives CSVTDRGTNEKLFF.

The chain recombines TRBV18 with TRBJ2-7, with D possibly matching TRBD1 (6 bases). Germline V gives CDR1 KGHSH, CDR2 LQKENI. The CDR3 length is 14 residues. V was clipped by 4 bases and J by 2 bases, with 12 bases between them. The CDR3 here is CASSLDRSPYEQYF. The CDR3 nucleotides are TGTGCCAGCTCACTCGACAGGTCTCCCTACGAGCAGTACTTC.

The CDR3 region is CASSRIAGELYNEQFF. CDR3 coding DNA: TGTGCCAGCTCCCGGATAGCGGGGGAGCTCTACAATGAGCAGTTCTTC. The chain uses TRBV6-4 and TRBJ2-1; 9 bases line up with TRBD2. The CDR3 runs 16 residues. V lost 8 bases and J lost 3; bases outside the gene matches: 11. Germline V gene sequence: CDR1 MRHNA, CDR2 SNTAGT.